The rows below give T cell receptor beta chains drawn from one sample of a study of response to subunit inactivated influenza vaccine. TCRdb passed the RT-PCR reads through MiXCR, listing each CDR3 protein once. The sample shows under 500,000 distinct CDR3 sequences, around 9.9% of them seen only once. The sequencing here drew on PBMCs from blood, taken roughly 45 days after vaccination. All receptors come from a man in his fifties or sixties who received an inactivated influenza vaccine. Both conserved end residues are part of each CDR3. Fields, in order: D gene, J gene, clone size, V gene, CDR3 protein, CDR3 DNA. A D gene is named only where the DNA matches it firmly. The listing skips clone size in some rows; elsewhere it reads once, few, many or a size class.

d_call: -; j_call: TRBJ2-5; clone_size: few; v_call: TRBV6-1; cdr3_aa: CASTPGGIGETQYF; cdr3_nt: TGTGCCAGCACTCCCGGCGGGATTGGAGAGACCCAGTACTTC
d_call: -; j_call: TRBJ2-2; clone_size: few; v_call: TRBV10-3; cdr3_aa: CATKGGRDTGELFF; cdr3_nt: TGTGCCACTAAGGGAGGTCGGGACACCGGGGAGCTGTTTTTT
d_call: TRBD2; j_call: TRBJ2-1; clone_size: -; v_call: TRBV11-2; cdr3_aa: CATRLAGGSSYNEQFF; cdr3_nt: TGTGCCACTCGGCTAGCGGGGGGGAGCTCCTACAATGAGCAGTTCTTC
d_call: TRBD2; j_call: TRBJ2-6; clone_size: -; v_call: TRBV6-2/TRBV6-3; cdr3_aa: CASSYWTSGGGNASGANVLTF; cdr3_nt: TGTGCCAGCAGTTACTGGACTAGCGGGGGAGGGAACGCGTCTGGGGCCAACGTCCTGACTTTC
d_call: -; j_call: TRBJ2-5; clone_size: -; v_call: TRBV28; cdr3_aa: CASSLQVSGQETQYF; cdr3_nt: TGTGCCAGCAGTTTACAGGTCTCCGGACAAGAGACCCAGTACTTC
d_call: -; j_call: TRBJ2-1; clone_size: few; v_call: TRBV6-1; cdr3_aa: CASSALSQAGGEQFF; cdr3_nt: TGTGCCAGCAGTGCCTTGAGTCAAGCCGGAGGTGAGCAGTTCTTC
d_call: TRBD2; j_call: TRBJ2-1; clone_size: many; v_call: TRBV9; cdr3_aa: CASSVGVSGGANEQFF; cdr3_nt: TGTGCCAGCAGCGTAGGAGTTAGCGGGGGGGCCAATGAGCAGTTCTTC
d_call: TRBD1; j_call: TRBJ2-5; clone_size: -; v_call: TRBV15; cdr3_aa: CATSRSRQGAGETQYF; cdr3_nt: TGTGCCACCAGCAGATCCCGACAGGGGGCGGGGGAGACCCAGTACTTC
d_call: -; j_call: TRBJ2-3; clone_size: -; v_call: TRBV7-8; cdr3_aa: CASSFPSDQRGTQYF; cdr3_nt: TGTGCCAGCAGCTTCCCCTCCGACCAACGCGGTACGCAGTATTTT
d_call: TRBD2; j_call: TRBJ2-3; clone_size: -; v_call: TRBV5-1; cdr3_aa: CASSLAGRAEDTQYF; cdr3_nt: TGCGCCAGCAGCTTGGCCGGGAGGGCCGAAGATACGCAGTATTTT
d_call: TRBD1; j_call: TRBJ1-2; clone_size: many; v_call: TRBV29-1; cdr3_aa: CSVTGVDGYTF; cdr3_nt: TGCAGCGTCACAGGGGTCGACGGCTACACCTTC
d_call: -; j_call: TRBJ2-3; clone_size: -; v_call: TRBV20-1; cdr3_aa: CSASGPGASTDTQYF; cdr3_nt: TGCAGTGCTAGCGGCCCTGGGGCAAGCACAGATACGCAGTATTTT
d_call: -; j_call: TRBJ2-1; clone_size: few; v_call: TRBV7-3; cdr3_aa: CASSLSLGDEQFF; cdr3_nt: TGTGCCAGCAGCTTAAGTCTGGGCGATGAGCAGTTCTTC
d_call: -; j_call: TRBJ2-1; clone_size: -; v_call: TRBV18; cdr3_aa: CASSPSVNEQFF; cdr3_nt: TGTGCCAGCTCACCTAGCGTCAATGAGCAGTTCTTC
d_call: -; j_call: TRBJ1-1; clone_size: -; v_call: TRBV18; cdr3_aa: CASSPGVRENTEAFF; cdr3_nt: TGTGCCAGCTCACCTGGCGTGAGAGAGAACACTGAAGCTTTCTTT
d_call: -; j_call: TRBJ2-2; clone_size: few; v_call: TRBV5-6; cdr3_aa: CASSAASWVGELFF; cdr3_nt: TGTGCCAGCAGCGCGGCGAGTTGGGTCGGGGAGCTGTTTTTT
d_call: -; j_call: TRBJ2-7; clone_size: few; v_call: TRBV6-5; cdr3_aa: CASSYSSGGEKNPYEQYF; cdr3_nt: TGTGCCAGCAGTTACTCTTCCGGGGGAGAAAAGAACCCCTACGAGCAGTACTTC
d_call: -; j_call: TRBJ2-6; clone_size: few; v_call: TRBV2; cdr3_aa: CASSPDSGANVLTF; cdr3_nt: TGTGCCAGCAGTCCAGACTCTGGGGCCAACGTCCTGACTTTC
d_call: -; j_call: TRBJ1-1; clone_size: many; v_call: TRBV20-1; cdr3_aa: CSPKGLNTEAFF; cdr3_nt: TGCAGTCCAAAGGGGCTGAACACTGAAGCTTTCTTT
d_call: -; j_call: TRBJ1-1; clone_size: -; v_call: TRBV7-9; cdr3_aa: CASSSQSSEAFF; cdr3_nt: TGTGCCAGCAGCTCTCAGAGCTCCGAAGCTTTCTTT
d_call: -; j_call: TRBJ2-7; clone_size: many; v_call: TRBV27; cdr3_aa: CASSPSVGGDEQYF; cdr3_nt: TGTGCCAGCAGTCCCTCGGTCGGCGGCGACGAGCAGTACTTC
d_call: -; j_call: TRBJ1-1; clone_size: -; v_call: TRBV6-1; cdr3_aa: CASRADGRNTEAFF; cdr3_nt: TGTGCCAGCAGAGCGGACGGGAGGAACACTGAAGCTTTCTTT
d_call: -; j_call: TRBJ2-3; clone_size: -; v_call: TRBV29-1; cdr3_aa: CSVDSRTTDTQYF; cdr3_nt: TGCAGCGTTGATAGCAGAACCACAGATACGCAGTATTTT
d_call: -; j_call: TRBJ2-5; clone_size: many; v_call: TRBV20-1; cdr3_aa: CSARPGTSAETQYF; cdr3_nt: TGCAGTGCTCGCCCGGGAACTAGTGCCGAGACCCAGTACTTC
d_call: -; j_call: TRBJ1-5; clone_size: many; v_call: TRBV7-2; cdr3_aa: CASSLAQIRVGQPQHF; cdr3_nt: TGTGCCAGCAGCTTAGCCCAGATCAGGGTCGGTCAGCCCCAGCATTTT
d_call: TRBD2; j_call: TRBJ2-7; clone_size: -; v_call: TRBV7-2; cdr3_aa: CASSLGPAGSSYEQYF; cdr3_nt: TGTGCCAGCAGCTTAGGGCCAGCGGGGAGCTCCTACGAGCAGTACTTC
d_call: -; j_call: TRBJ2-7; clone_size: few; v_call: TRBV7-6; cdr3_aa: CASSLADSTVYEQYF; cdr3_nt: TGTGCCAGCAGCTTAGCGGATTCGACAGTTTACGAGCAGTACTTC
d_call: TRBD1; j_call: TRBJ2-7; clone_size: -; v_call: TRBV5-6; cdr3_aa: CASATGNSYEQYF; cdr3_nt: TGTGCCAGCGCGACAGGGAACTCCTACGAGCAGTACTTC
d_call: TRBD2; j_call: TRBJ2-3; clone_size: few; v_call: TRBV20-1; cdr3_aa: CSARSSSGSSTDTQYF; cdr3_nt: TGCAGTGCCCGGTCCTCTAGCGGGTCTAGCACAGATACGCAGTATTTT
d_call: -; j_call: TRBJ2-7; clone_size: few; v_call: TRBV29-1; cdr3_aa: CSVDQGGETYEQYF; cdr3_nt: TGCAGCGTTGATCAGGGGGGGGAAACCTACGAGCAGTACTTC
d_call: -; j_call: TRBJ2-2; clone_size: -; v_call: TRBV10-3; cdr3_aa: CAISEYRVENTGELFF; cdr3_nt: TGTGCCATCAGTGAATACAGGGTCGAGAACACCGGGGAGCTGTTTTTT
d_call: -; j_call: TRBJ2-7; clone_size: -; v_call: TRBV27; cdr3_aa: CASSTESRANYEQYF; cdr3_nt: TGTGCCAGCAGTACCGAGTCGAGGGCAAACTACGAGCAGTACTTC
d_call: TRBD1; j_call: TRBJ1-6; clone_size: few; v_call: TRBV4-3; cdr3_aa: CASSRRTGANSPLHF; cdr3_nt: TGCGCCAGCAGCCGACGGACAGGGGCAAATTCACCCCTCCACTTT
d_call: TRBD2; j_call: TRBJ2-2; clone_size: -; v_call: TRBV20-1; cdr3_aa: CSAQAGVPNTGELFF; cdr3_nt: TGCAGTGCTCAGGCGGGAGTACCGAACACCGGGGAGCTGTTTTTT
d_call: -; j_call: TRBJ2-1; clone_size: -; v_call: TRBV20-1; cdr3_aa: CSASRESVYNEQFF; cdr3_nt: TGCAGTGCTAGCCGGGAGTCTGTGTACAATGAGCAGTTCTTC
d_call: -; j_call: TRBJ2-1; clone_size: few; v_call: TRBV6-6; cdr3_aa: CASSYVRGNEQFF; cdr3_nt: TGTGCCAGCAGTTACGTCAGGGGCAATGAGCAGTTCTTC
d_call: TRBD1; j_call: TRBJ1-4; clone_size: many; v_call: TRBV20-1; cdr3_aa: CSASQTGGREKLFF; cdr3_nt: TGCAGTGCTAGTCAGACAGGGGGAAGGGAAAAACTGTTTTTT
d_call: -; j_call: TRBJ2-2; clone_size: -; v_call: TRBV7-2; cdr3_aa: CASSFGGTTNTGELFF; cdr3_nt: TGTGCCAGCAGCTTCGGGGGGACAACGAACACCGGGGAGCTGTTTTTT
d_call: TRBD1; j_call: TRBJ2-5; clone_size: few; v_call: TRBV6-2/TRBV6-3; cdr3_aa: CASSLSTGEETQYF; cdr3_nt: TGTGCCAGCAGCCTGTCGACAGGGGAAGAGACCCAGTACTTC
d_call: -; j_call: TRBJ2-6; clone_size: -; v_call: TRBV6-2/TRBV6-3; cdr3_aa: CASTNSGANVLTF; cdr3_nt: TGTGCCAGCACCAACAGTGGGGCCAACGTCCTGACTTTC
d_call: TRBD2; j_call: TRBJ2-3; clone_size: -; v_call: TRBV20-1; cdr3_aa: CSARDYEDVREAGTDTQYF; cdr3_nt: TGCAGTGCTAGAGATTATGAGGACGTGCGGGAGGCCGGCACAGATACGCAGTATTTT
d_call: -; j_call: TRBJ1-1; clone_size: many; v_call: TRBV4-3; cdr3_aa: CASSHRWGKAAVNTEAFF; cdr3_nt: TGCGCCAGCAGCCACCGATGGGGTAAAGCGGCCGTGAACACTGAAGCTTTCTTT
d_call: -; j_call: TRBJ2-1; clone_size: many; v_call: TRBV7-2; cdr3_aa: CASSLLQLYNEQFF; cdr3_nt: TGTGCCAGCAGCTTACTACAGTTGTACAATGAGCAGTTCTTC
d_call: -; j_call: TRBJ1-4; clone_size: few; v_call: TRBV24-1; cdr3_aa: CATSDGGQYEKLFF; cdr3_nt: TGTGCCACCAGTGACGGCGGACAGTATGAAAAACTGTTTTTT
d_call: TRBD1; j_call: TRBJ2-5; clone_size: -; v_call: TRBV15; cdr3_aa: CATSRDRFGRGPEETQYF; cdr3_nt: TGTGCCACCAGCAGAGATCGATTTGGCAGGGGGCCCGAAGAGACCCAGTACTTC